The next 8 T cell receptor beta chains were all read from a single sample in a study of blood T cells in healthy people across ages. A sample-barcoded 5' primer and a J-beta primer mix were used in a second PCR of about 6 to 12 cycles. One entry per CDR3 protein results from TCRdb running MiXCR on the 5' RACE reads. In the table there are over a million distinct CDR3 sequences, 40% to 45% of which are singletons. Sequencing input: blood. These receptors were obtained from a woman under 30 in good health.

V is TRBV6-2 or TRBV6-3 and J is TRBJ1-2; 9 bases align to TRBD1. Germline CDR1 and CDR2: MNHEY and SVGEGT. CDR3 length: 14 amino acids. V was pared by 1 base and J by 6 bases, with 3 bases of the junction left unmatched. CDR3 in amino acids: CASSYWTGENGYTF. The CDR3 bases are TGTGCCAGCAGTTACTGGACAGGGGAGAATGGCTACACCTTC.

This clonotype was recorded a few times. The J gene is TRBJ1-2, the V gene TRBV29-1; D not resolved. Between the trimmed V and J ends, which lost 4 bases and 0 bases, there was a span of 12 bases. The CDR3 sequence is 14 residues long. Germline CDR1 reads SQVTM; CDR2 reads ANQGSEA. The CDR3 spells CSVAPVIANYGYTF. For the CDR3, the DNA is TGCAGCGTTGCCCCGGTTATAGCTAACTATGGCTACACCTTC.

This clonotype was seen ten or more times. The chain carries TRBV7-2 and TRBJ2-3; TRBD2 matches 7 bases. J was trimmed by 1 base and V by 3 bases; bases with no gene match: 1. The length of the CDR3 is 14 residues. Per germline, CDR1 SGHTA and CDR2 FQGNSA. The CDR3: CASSFRGGTDTQYF. CDR3 DNA: TGTGCCAGCAGCTTCCGGGGGGGCACAGATACGCAGTATTTT.

This clonotype turned up a few times. The chain recombines TRBV7-2 with TRBJ2-3, with D possibly TRBD2 on 6 matching bases. In germline, CDR1 is SGHTA, CDR2 FQGNSA. This CDR3 comprises 14 residues. V lost 7 bases and J 0 bases, leaving 11 bases between the germline ends. The CDR3 loop reads CASIAEPSTDTQYF. CDR3 coding DNA: TGTGCCAGCATAGCGGAGCCGAGCACAGATACGCAGTATTTT.

This clonotype was observed a few times. The chain links TRBV20-1 to TRBJ2-3; 7 bases align to TRBD2. Germline V gives CDR1 DFQATT, CDR2 SNEGSKA (reference sequence). The V and J ends lost 5 bases and 0 bases, in that order; junction bases with no gene match: 14. This CDR3 has 17 amino acids. In nucleotides, the CDR3 is TGCAGTGCTCGAAGGACTAGAGGGCAGACGAGCACAGATACGCAGTATTTT. It codes for CSARRTRGQTSTDTQYF.

This clonotype has just a few counts. The chain is built from TRBV4-3 and TRBJ2-1, with D unresolved. Germline loops: CDR1 LGHNA, CDR2 YSLEER. V gave up 0 bases and J gave up 0 bases, with 12 bases separating them. The CDR3 has 17 amino acids. The CDR3 DNA is TGCGCCAGCAGCCAAGATTGGGCCGCTAGCTCCTACAATGAGCAGTTCTTC. Its protein is CASSQDWAASSYNEQFF.

The CDR3 protein is CASSLTDSFLSSYNEQFF. DNA for the CDR3: TGTGCCAGCAGCTTAACCGACAGCTTCCTTAGCTCCTACAATGAGCAGTTCTTC. The genes are TRBV7-9 and TRBJ2-1; D is perhaps TRBD1 (5 bases). The V gene's germline CDR1 is SEHNR and CDR2 FQNEAQ (reference sequence). Between the trimmed V and J ends, which lost 2 bases and 0 bases, there was a span of 17 bases. This CDR3 has 18 residues.

The V and J genes are TRBV4-1 and TRBJ2-5, with 8 bases that match TRBD2. V lost 4 bases, J lost 2 bases, and 6 bases stayed unmatched. Germline lookup yields CDR1 MGHRA and CDR2 YSYEKL. CDR3 length: 15 amino acids. The CDR3 DNA reads TGCGCCAGCAGCCGAGCGGGGGTCTGGCAAGAGACCCAGTACTTC. Encoded protein: CASSRAGVWQETQYF.